The table lists the clone carrying this TCR beta chain with a few counts. This record comes from a study of T cells after yellow fever vaccination. TCRdb reprocessed the 5' RACE reads via MiXCR and lists one record per CDR3 protein. The repertoire has 300,000 to 400,000 distinct CDR3 sequences, approximately 12% of them found once; the top ten carry about 3%. Unmatched junction bases numbered 12, after V lost 3 bases and J lost 8 bases. CDR1 is MGHRA, CDR2 YSYEKL, per germline. The CDR3 sequence is 17 residues long. The V call is TRBV4-1, the J call TRBJ2-2, with TRBD1 identical over 10 bases. This sample comprised CD4+ T cells sorted from PBMCs, obtained 15 days after the yellow fever booster vaccination. The receptor was isolated from a man aged 18 to 35 who received the YFV17D yellow fever vaccine. CDR3 sequence reads: CASSQPTGGAQRGELFF. The CDR3 region has the DNA TGCGCCAGCAGCCAGCCGACAGGGGGCGCGCAACGGGGGGAGCTGTTTTTT.